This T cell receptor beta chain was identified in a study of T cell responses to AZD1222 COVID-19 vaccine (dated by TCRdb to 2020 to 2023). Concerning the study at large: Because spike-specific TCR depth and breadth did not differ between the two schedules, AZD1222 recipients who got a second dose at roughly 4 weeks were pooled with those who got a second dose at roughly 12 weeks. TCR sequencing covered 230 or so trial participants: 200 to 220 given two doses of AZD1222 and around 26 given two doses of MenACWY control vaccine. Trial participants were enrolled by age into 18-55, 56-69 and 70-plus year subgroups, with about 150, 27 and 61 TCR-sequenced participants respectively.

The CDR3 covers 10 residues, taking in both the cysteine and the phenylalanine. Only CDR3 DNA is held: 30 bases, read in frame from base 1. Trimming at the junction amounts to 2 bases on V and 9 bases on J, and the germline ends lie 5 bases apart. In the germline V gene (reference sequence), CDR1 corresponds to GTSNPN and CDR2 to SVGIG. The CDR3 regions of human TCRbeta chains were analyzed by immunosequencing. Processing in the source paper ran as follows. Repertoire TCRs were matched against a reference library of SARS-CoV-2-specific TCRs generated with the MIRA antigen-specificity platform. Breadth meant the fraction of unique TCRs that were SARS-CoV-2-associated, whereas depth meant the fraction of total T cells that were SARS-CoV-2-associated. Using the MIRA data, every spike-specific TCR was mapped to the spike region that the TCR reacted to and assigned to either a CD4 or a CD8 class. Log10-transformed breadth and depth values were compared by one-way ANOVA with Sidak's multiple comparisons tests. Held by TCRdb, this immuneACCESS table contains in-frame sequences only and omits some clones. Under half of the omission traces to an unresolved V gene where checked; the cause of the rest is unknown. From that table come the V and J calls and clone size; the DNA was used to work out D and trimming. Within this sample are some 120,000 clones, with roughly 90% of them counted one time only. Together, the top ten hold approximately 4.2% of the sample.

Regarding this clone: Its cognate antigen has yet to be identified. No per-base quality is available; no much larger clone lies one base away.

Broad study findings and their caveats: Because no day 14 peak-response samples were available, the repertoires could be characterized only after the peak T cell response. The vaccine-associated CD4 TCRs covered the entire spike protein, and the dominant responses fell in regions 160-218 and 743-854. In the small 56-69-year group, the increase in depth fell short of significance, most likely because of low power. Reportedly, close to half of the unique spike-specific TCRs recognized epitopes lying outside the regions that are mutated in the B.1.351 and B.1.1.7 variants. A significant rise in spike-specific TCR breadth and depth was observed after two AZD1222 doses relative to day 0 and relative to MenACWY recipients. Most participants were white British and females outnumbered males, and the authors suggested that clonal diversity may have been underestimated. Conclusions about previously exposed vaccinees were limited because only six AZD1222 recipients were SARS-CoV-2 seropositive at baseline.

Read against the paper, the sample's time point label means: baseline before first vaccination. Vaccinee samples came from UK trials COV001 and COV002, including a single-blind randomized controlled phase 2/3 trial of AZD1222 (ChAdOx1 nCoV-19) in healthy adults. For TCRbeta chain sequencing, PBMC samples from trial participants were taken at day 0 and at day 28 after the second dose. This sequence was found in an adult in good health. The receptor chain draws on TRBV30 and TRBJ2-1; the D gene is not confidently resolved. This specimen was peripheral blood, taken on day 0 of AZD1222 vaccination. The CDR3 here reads CAWSISEQFF. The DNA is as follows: TGTGCCTGGAGTATTAGTGAGCAGTTCTTC.